The 6 T cell receptor beta chains in this list originate from one sample, sequenced in a study of T cell responses to AZD1222 COVID-19 vaccine. Clones were read by immunoSEQ multiplex PCR, and TCRdb kept only the in-frame ones, dropping some. The table has about 130,000 clones, over 85% seen once. This sample comprised peripheral blood, obtained on day 0 of AZD1222 vaccination. These receptors were obtained from an adult in good health.

This chain links TRBV6-5 with TRBJ2-7; D may be TRBD2 (6 bases). Looked up from germline, CDR1 is MNHEY and CDR2 is SVGAGI. The V end was cut by 6 bases, the J end by 3 bases, with 12 bases between. CDR3 length: 13 amino acids. The CDR3 DNA follows: TGTGCCAGCAGGATAGGGAGGATCTACGAGCAGTACTTC. It codes for CASRIGRIYEQYF.

V and J are TRBV19 and TRBJ2-2, with TRBD2 identical over 8 bases. The CDR3 loop spans 14 amino acids. V was clipped by 3 bases and J by 6 bases; unmatched bases: 3. CDR1 and CDR2 (germline): LNHDA, SQIVND (reference sequence). The CDR3 DNA is TGTGCCAGTAGTATTGGACTAGCTGCCGGGGAGCTGTTTTTT. This codes for CASSIGLAAGELFF.

The V call is TRBV4-1, the J call TRBJ1-6, with 7 bases aligning to TRBD1. Germline V gene sequence: CDR1 MGHRA, CDR2 YSYEKL. Trimming took 4 bases from V and 10 from J; bases not matched to a gene: 16. The CDR3 extends over 17 amino acids. CDR3 DNA: TGCGCCAGCAGCCTACTAAGGGGGCGCTTGGGACAATCACCCCTCCACTTT. Amino acids: CASSLLRGRLGQSPLHF.

V and J are TRBV2 and TRBJ2-7, with D hard to call. CDR1 is SNHLY, CDR2 FYNNEI, per germline. The CDR3 extends over 11 amino acids. V was trimmed by 7 bases and J by 4 bases, leaving 8 bases between them. CDR3 coding DNA: TGTGCCAGCACTAAATCTTACGAGCAGTACTTC. Translating gives CASTKSYEQYF.

The chain recombines TRBV2 with TRBJ1-1; possible D gene TRBD1, 5 bases. The CDR3 runs to 17 residues. V was cut by 3 bases and J by 0 bases, with 17 bases left in between. Germline values: CDR1 SNHLY, CDR2 FYNNEI. Here the CDR3 reads CASSEGDRRPMNTEAFF. As DNA, the CDR3 is TGTGCCAGCAGTGAGGGTGACAGACGTCCCATGAACACTGAAGCTTTCTTT.

The chain joins TRBV10-3 to TRBJ1-5, with D maybe TRBD1 (5 bases). V was shortened by 4 bases and J by 3 bases, with 10 bases between the two germline ends. This CDR3 region has 14 residues. Germline V gene lookup returns CDR1 ENHRY and CDR2 SYGVKD. CDR3 bases: TGTGCCATCAGTGGGGGGGTTGACAATCAGCCCCAGCATTTT. Its translation is CAISGGVDNQPQHF.